A selection of T cell receptor beta chains follows, all from one sample in a study of metastatic and nonmetastatic thyroid tumors. Using MiXCR, TCRdb re-called clones from the PCR reads. The table includes 30,000 to 35,000 clones, about a fifth detected once. Material: tumor tissue. The receptor source for this set is a male donor with papillary thyroid cancer or a benign thyroid nodule (not recorded which). Some clones in this sample may be carry-over from other donors' samples. The CDR3 runs from the conserved cysteine through the conserved F or W. The order of the fields is V gene, D gene, J gene, CDR3 protein. A D gene is named only where the DNA matches it firmly.

>TRBV20-1|TRBD2|TRBJ2-7
CSASGRSSYEQYF
>TRBV2|.|TRBJ2-7
CASSDGQSYEQYF
>TRBV20-1|TRBD2|TRBJ2-1
CSAKTSGLAAYNEQFF
>TRBV24-1|.|TRBJ2-6
CATSDVQGNGANVLTF
>TRBV11-2|TRBD2|TRBJ2-1
CASSETSGMTYNEQSF
>TRBV5-6|TRBD1|TRBJ2-7
CASSPRQGPEQYF
>TRBV20-1|.|TRBJ2-3
CSASLGTDTQYF
>TRBV28|.|TRBJ2-7
CASSPTSGYEQYF
>TRBV20-1|.|TRBJ2-1
CSATLGSAFNEQFF
>TRBV12-3/TRBV12-4|.|TRBJ1-3
CASSFGGVGNTIYF
>TRBV11-2|.|TRBJ1-1
CAISLRGARFRTEAFF
>TRBV4-3|TRBD1|TRBJ2-1
CASSHRGSYNEQFF
>TRBV11-1|.|TRBJ2-3
CASSLLGTSTDTQYF
>TRBV7-8|TRBD2|TRBJ2-3
CASSLANGGVTSTDTQYF
>TRBV20-1|.|TRBJ2-2
CSASGTNTLELFF
>TRBV24-1|.|TRBJ1-6
CATGRTNSPLHF
>TRBV3-1|TRBD2|TRBJ2-5
CASSQWERGLQETQYF
>TRBV7-6|.|TRBJ2-1
CASSLAWGIEQFF
>TRBV2|TRBD1|TRBJ2-2
CASSRQGNTGELFF
>TRBV3-1|.|TRBJ2-2
CASSQVPSGRDLTGELFF
>TRBV5-6|.|TRBJ1-6
CASSQGSTGGSPLHF
>TRBV25-1|TRBD1|TRBJ1-6
CASSDHQGVSYNSPLHF
>TRBV28|.|TRBJ1-5
CASIPNDRRGNQPQHF
>TRBV5-1|.|TRBJ2-1
CASSFGRAPGYNEQFF
>TRBV30|.|TRBJ2-1
CAWSETGGVYNEQFF
>TRBV5-6|TRBD2|TRBJ2-1
CASSPGLGELRYNEQFF
>TRBV20-1|TRBD2|TRBJ2-1
CIASVPAGLSYNEQFF
>TRBV30|.|TRBJ2-5
CAWSLAQGTQYF
>TRBV13|TRBD1|TRBJ2-7
CASSPGQEITYEQYF
>TRBV19|TRBD1|TRBJ1-2
CASSIGIQGRNYGYTF
>TRBV11-2|TRBD2|TRBJ2-7
CASSLSLRREASYEQYF
>TRBV20-1|TRBD1|TRBJ2-7
CSASVLTGGSSGEQYF
>TRBV7-2|.|TRBJ1-3
CASSLAGSTGNTIYF
>TRBV28|.|TRBJ1-5
CASRLAGRSYSNQPQHF
>TRBV27|.|TRBJ1-1
CASSGGQNEAFF
>TRBV9|.|TRBJ1-6
CASSVSSAGRSNSPLHF
>TRBV20-1|TRBD2|TRBJ2-1
CSASVLAGGSEQFF
>TRBV19|TRBD2|TRBJ2-5
CASSFSFVAGLETQYF
>TRBV15|.|TRBJ2-7
CATSRARVPSSYEQYF
>TRBV6-2/TRBV6-3|.|TRBJ1-2
CASSLTVSNYGYTF
>TRBV20-1|.|TRBJ1-3
CSARALSGNTIYF